This record covers a single TCR beta chain. Data came from immunoSEQ multiplex PCR; TCRdb stores just in-frame clones and leaves some out. Of 200,000 to 300,000 clones in the sample, 75% to 85% are singletons; the top ten hold around 7.5%. Patients at the Seattle site were enrolled during active infection and followed longitudinally. This entry belongs to a study of blood T cell repertoires in COVID-19. Material for sequencing was peripheral blood. The receptor was derived from a woman of 80 years or more with COVID-19, enrolled during active disease.

The chain's CDR3 is CASSPGGGENTGELFF. The CDR3 DNA sequence: TGTGCCAGTAGCCCCGGAGGCGGAGAGAACACCGGGGAGCTGTTTTTT. The rearrangement uses TRBV19 and TRBJ2-2; TRBD2 might be the D (5 bases). The CDR3 is 16 amino acids. Trimming removed 6 bases at V and 1 base at J, with 15 bases between. Germline-derived CDR1 and CDR2 are LNHDA and SQIVND (reference sequence).